This TCR beta chain is from a study of T-cell memory formation after mild COVID-19. TCRdb reprocessed the 5' RACE reads via MiXCR and lists one record per CDR3 protein. The data hold about 600,000 distinct CDR3 sequences, with about 20% observed a single time. CDR1 is KGHDR, CDR2 SFDVKD, per germline. With V trimmed by 7 bases and J by 4 bases, 2 bases remained unmatched. The CDR3 consists of 13 residues. The sequence derives from an adult woman who had mild COVID-19 (a few samples of this study predate the infection). Cell type and time point are not known. The chain employs TRBV24-1 and TRBJ2-2; 7 bases agree with TRBD1. Specimen: PBMCs or a T cell subset sorted from them (not recorded which). CDR3 residues: CATRRTGTGELFF. CDR3 nucleotide sequence: TGTGCCACCAGGAGGACAGGCACCGGGGAGCTGTTTTTT.